This is a list of T cell receptor beta chains from one sample in a study of CD8+ T cells in alopecia areata. The assay was immunoSEQ multiplex PCR, and TCRdb's table has in-frame clones only and misses some. The repertoire includes approximately 30,000 clones, less than 75% of them detected once, and approximately 18% sits in the top ten. Sequenced: NKG2D-high CD8+ T cells sorted from blood. The receptor set was obtained from a human donor with alopecia areata. CDR3s include the opening cysteine and the closing phenylalanine or tryptophan. The D gene is left open where the match is weak. Not all rows give a size; the values are once, few, many and, for expanded clones, a class.

clone size,J gene,D gene,V gene,CDR3 DNA,CDR3 protein
once,TRBJ2-7,.,TRBV6-6,TGTGCCAGCAGTTACGGAAGTTCCCGGGGTGAGCAGTACTTC,CASSYGSSRGEQYF
.,TRBJ2-7,.,TRBV5-1,TGCGCCAGCAGCTTTGGCCAATCGGGGGCCTACGAGCAGTACTTC,CASSFGQSGAYEQYF
few,TRBJ2-1,TRBD2,TRBV7-9,TGTGCCAGCAGCTCCCCTTTTAGCGGGGAGAATGAGCAGTTCTTC,CASSSPFSGENEQFF
.,TRBJ2-5,.,TRBV7-9,TGTGCCAGCAGCTTAGTTCCGGGAATGGAGACCCAGTACTTC,CASSLVPGMETQYF
few,TRBJ1-5,.,TRBV27,TGTGCCAGCAGTTTTGCGGGGCGAGGACAGCCCCAGCATTTT,CASSFAGRGQPQHF
few,TRBJ2-3,TRBD2,TRBV27,TGTGCCAGCAGTTTACTAGCGGGGGGAGATACAGATACGCAGTATTTT,CASSLLAGGDTDTQYF
once,TRBJ2-1,TRBD2,TRBV25-1,TGTGCAACTAAGACTAGCGGGGTATACAATGAGCAGTTCTTC,CATKTSGVYNEQFF
.,TRBJ2-7,.,TRBV30,TGTGCCTGGAGTCCTCGGCATTCCTACGAGCAGTACTTC,CAWSPRHSYEQYF
.,TRBJ2-3,.,TRBV7-2,TGTGCCAGCAGCTTCGAGGAAGATTGGAGAATCACAGATACGCAGTATTTT,CASSFEEDWRITDTQYF
.,TRBJ1-1,.,TRBV2,TGTGCCAGCAGTGAAGCGCTCCAGGGGTCCGCCGTGAACACTGAAGCTTTCTTT,CASSEALQGSAVNTEAFF
.,TRBJ2-7,.,TRBV15,TGTGCCACCAATAACGAACTGCGAGCCTACGAGCAGTACTTC,CATNNELRAYEQYF
few,TRBJ1-1,.,TRBV19,TGTGCCAGTAGTGATAGGGGTTTAGGGACTGAAGCTTTCTTT,CASSDRGLGTEAFF
once,TRBJ2-3,TRBD1,TRBV4-1,TGCGCCAGCAGCCCCTCGGACAGGGGGCACACAGATACGCAGTATTTT,CASSPSDRGHTDTQYF
.,TRBJ1-1,.,TRBV28,TGTGCCAGCAGTTTAAGGGGTTTGAACACTGAAGCTTTCTTT,CASSLRGLNTEAFF
.,TRBJ2-7,.,TRBV4-1,TGCGCCAGCAGCCAAGTAGAGGACACTTCCTACGAGCAGTACTTC,CASSQVEDTSYEQYF
.,TRBJ1-1,.,TRBV6-5,TGTGCCAGCAGTTACACGGGGGGTGGGTACACTGAAGCTTTCTTT,CASSYTGGGYTEAFF
.,TRBJ2-1,.,TRBV27,TGTGCCAGCAGTCCCCAATTTGATGAGCAGTTCTTC,CASSPQFDEQFF
few,TRBJ2-2,TRBD2,TRBV7-2,TGTGCCAGCAGCTATACGGCTAGCGGGAGTTACACCGGGGAGCTGTTTTTT,CASSYTASGSYTGELFF
few,TRBJ2-1,.,TRBV19,TGTGCCAGTAGTATCCTTAACAATGAGCAGTTCTTC,CASSILNNEQFF
.,TRBJ1-4,.,TRBV27,TGTGCCAGCAGTTTATTAGGGGCAACTAATGAAAAACTGTTTTTT,CASSLLGATNEKLFF
.,TRBJ2-5,.,TRBV4-1,TGCGCCAGCAGCCAAGGGGGAGGGACAGGAGACCTCCAAGAGACCCAGTACTTC,CASSQGGGTGDLQETQYF
once,TRBJ2-7,.,TRBV28,TGTGCCACCCGATCCGGGGGATACGAGCAGTACTTC,CATRSGGYEQYF
few,TRBJ2-2,.,TRBV14,TGTGCCAGCAGCCTATTGGGACGGAACACCGGGGAGCTGTTTTTT,CASSLLGRNTGELFF
few,TRBJ2-2,.,TRBV29-1,TGCAGCGTTAGCCCCTTTGCGAACACCGGGGAGCTGTTTTTT,CSVSPFANTGELFF
.,TRBJ2-1,TRBD2,TRBV4-1,TGCGCCGCACGACAGACTAGCGGCCACAATGAGCAGTTCTTC,CAARQTSGHNEQFF
.,TRBJ2-7,.,TRBV6-6,TGTGCCAGCAGTTACTCGAACGCGAACTACGAGCAGTACTTC,CASSYSNANYEQYF
.,TRBJ2-1,TRBD2,TRBV4-1,TGCGCCAGCAGCCACGCAACTAGCGGGAGTTCTTATGAGCAGTTCTTC,CASSHATSGSSYEQFF
few,TRBJ2-2,.,TRBV27,TGTGCCAGCATCCCTAGGGCCCAGGGGTGGATCGGGGAGCTGTTTTTT,CASIPRAQGWIGELFF
.,TRBJ2-1,TRBD1,TRBV29-1,TGCAGCGTTGAAGCCGGACAGGGGATAAATGAGCAGTTCTTC,CSVEAGQGINEQFF
few,TRBJ2-1,.,TRBV19,TGTGCCAGTAGTTCCCGGGTACTTGAGCAGTTCTTC,CASSSRVLEQFF
.,TRBJ2-3,TRBD2,TRBV18,TGTGCCAGCTCAGCGACGGGACTAGCGGGAGCAGATACGCAGTATTTT,CASSATGLAGADTQYF
.,TRBJ2-2,TRBD2,TRBV5-4,TGTGCCAGCAGCCGAACCCAAGCGGGACCCACCGGGGAGCTGTTTTTT,CASSRTQAGPTGELFF
.,TRBJ2-1,.,TRBV4-2,TGTGCCAGCAGCCAAGGCCGCTACTCCTACAATGAGCAGTTCTTC,CASSQGRYSYNEQFF
.,TRBJ2-3,.,TRBV15,TGTGCCACCAGCAGTCTTAGAGTCGCACCAGATACGCAGTATTTT,CATSSLRVAPDTQYF
few,TRBJ2-7,TRBD1,TRBV7-9,TGTGCCAGCAGCTCCGGACAGGGGGTTGAGCAGTACTTC,CASSSGQGVEQYF
.,TRBJ2-5,.,TRBV28,TGTGCCAGCAGTTTGCAGTGGCGCGGGGACGCAAAAGAGACCCAGTACTTC,CASSLQWRGDAKETQYF
once,TRBJ2-3,.,TRBV27,TGTGCCAGCAAAGGCCCCGGTAGGGCTAGCGACAGTGCAGATACGCAGTATTTT,CASKGPGRASDSADTQYF
.,TRBJ2-3,TRBD2,TRBV4-2,TGTGCCAGCAGCCCTAGCGGAGGGGACACAGATACGCAGTATTTT,CASSPSGGDTDTQYF
.,TRBJ2-3,.,TRBV5-4,TGTGCCAGCCGGGCAGGAGACCTAGATACGCAGTATTTT,CASRAGDLDTQYF
.,TRBJ2-7,.,TRBV7-8,TGTGCCAGCAGCTCACAGGGCTACGAGCAGTACTTC,CASSSQGYEQYF
.,TRBJ2-7,.,TRBV28,TGTGCCAGCCTAGGGACAACGAGCTCCTACGAGCAGTACTTC,CASLGTTSSYEQYF
.,TRBJ2-1,.,TRBV15,TGTGCCACCAGCAGAGATCAGGTGTCAGGGGTCGGCAATGAGCAGTTCTTC,CATSRDQVSGVGNEQFF
.,TRBJ1-1,.,TRBV5-6,TGTGCCAGCAGCGCACCGGGACACCCGAACACTGAAGCTTTCTTT,CASSAPGHPNTEAFF
once,TRBJ2-1,.,TRBV15,TGTGCCACCAGCAGAGATCTCGGGAGATACAATGAGCAGTTCTTC,CATSRDLGRYNEQFF
.,TRBJ2-5,.,TRBV19,TGTGCCAGTAGTATTAACAGGGCATGGGAGACCCAGTACTTC,CASSINRAWETQYF
.,TRBJ2-2,TRBD2,TRBV29-1,TGCAGCGTTGACAGCGGGAGCAGGAACACCGGGGAGCTGTTTTTT,CSVDSGSRNTGELFF
.,TRBJ2-2,TRBD1,TRBV5-6,TGTGCCAGCAGCTGGGGACAGAGCACCGGGGAGCTGTTTTTT,CASSWGQSTGELFF
.,TRBJ1-2,.,TRBV1,TGCACCAGCAGCCAAGATCCCCCGAGGGGCGGCTATGGCTACACCTTC,CTSSQDPPRGGYGYTF
.,TRBJ1-5,.,TRBV28,TGTGCCAGCAGCCCTTCAGATGGCAATCAGCCCCAGCATTTT,CASSPSDGNQPQHF